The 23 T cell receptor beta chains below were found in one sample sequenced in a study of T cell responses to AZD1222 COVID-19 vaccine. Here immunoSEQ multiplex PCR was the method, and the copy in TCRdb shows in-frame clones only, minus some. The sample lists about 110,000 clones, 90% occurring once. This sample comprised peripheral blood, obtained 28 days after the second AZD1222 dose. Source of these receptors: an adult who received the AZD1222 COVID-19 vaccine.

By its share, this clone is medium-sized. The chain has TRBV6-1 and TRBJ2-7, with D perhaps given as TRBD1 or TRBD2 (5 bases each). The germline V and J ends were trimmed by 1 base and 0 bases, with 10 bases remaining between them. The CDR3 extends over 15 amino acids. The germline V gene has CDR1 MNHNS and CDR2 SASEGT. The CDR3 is CASSEEVGASYEQYF. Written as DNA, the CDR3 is TGTGCCAGCAGTGAAGAGGTCGGGGCCTCCTACGAGCAGTACTTC.

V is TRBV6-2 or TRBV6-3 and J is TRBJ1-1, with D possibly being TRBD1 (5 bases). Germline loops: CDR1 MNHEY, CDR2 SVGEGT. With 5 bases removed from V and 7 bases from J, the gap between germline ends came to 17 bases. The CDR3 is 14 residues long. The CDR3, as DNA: TGTGCCAGCAGTCTCCCGGGGGGTCGAGGTGAAGCTTTCTTT. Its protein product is CASSLPGGRGEAFF.

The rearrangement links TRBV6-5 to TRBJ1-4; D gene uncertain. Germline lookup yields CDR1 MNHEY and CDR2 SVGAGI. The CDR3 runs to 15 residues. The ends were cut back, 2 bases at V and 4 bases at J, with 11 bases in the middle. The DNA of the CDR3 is TGTGCCAGCAGTTACGGAGGGAGCCTTAATGAAAAACTGTTTTTT. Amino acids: CASSYGGSLNEKLFF.

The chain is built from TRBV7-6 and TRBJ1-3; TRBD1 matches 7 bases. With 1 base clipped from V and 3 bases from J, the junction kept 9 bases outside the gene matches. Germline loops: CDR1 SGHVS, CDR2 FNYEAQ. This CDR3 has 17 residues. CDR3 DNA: TGTGCCAGCAGCTTAGAAGTAGCCGACAGGGTTGGAAACACCATATATTTT. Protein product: CASSLEVADRVGNTIYF.

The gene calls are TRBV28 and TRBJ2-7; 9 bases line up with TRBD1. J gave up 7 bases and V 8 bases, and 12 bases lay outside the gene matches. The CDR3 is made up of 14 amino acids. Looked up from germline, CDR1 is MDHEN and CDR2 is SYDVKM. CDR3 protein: CASDTGQGRGEQYF. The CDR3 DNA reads TGTGCCAGCGACACCGGACAGGGGCGGGGGGAGCAGTACTTC.

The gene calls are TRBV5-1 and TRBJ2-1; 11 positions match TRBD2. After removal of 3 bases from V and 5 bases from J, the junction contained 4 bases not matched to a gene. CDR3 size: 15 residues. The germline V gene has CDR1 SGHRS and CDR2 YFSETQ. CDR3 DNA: TGCGCCAGCAGCTCCGGGACTAGCGGAAACAATGAGCAGTTCTTC. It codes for CASSSGTSGNNEQFF.

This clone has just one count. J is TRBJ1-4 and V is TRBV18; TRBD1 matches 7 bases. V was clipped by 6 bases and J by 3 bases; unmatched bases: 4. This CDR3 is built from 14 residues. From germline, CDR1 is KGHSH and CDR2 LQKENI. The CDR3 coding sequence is TGTGCCAGCTCGCCCAGGGGGGCTAATGAAAAACTGTTTTTT. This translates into CASSPRGANEKLFF.

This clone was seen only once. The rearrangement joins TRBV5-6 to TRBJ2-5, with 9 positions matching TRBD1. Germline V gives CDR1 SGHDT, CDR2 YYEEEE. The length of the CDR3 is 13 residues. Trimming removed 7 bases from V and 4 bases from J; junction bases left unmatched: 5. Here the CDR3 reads CASGQGYGETQYF. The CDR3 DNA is TGTGCCAGCGGACAGGGGTACGGAGAGACCCAGTACTTC.

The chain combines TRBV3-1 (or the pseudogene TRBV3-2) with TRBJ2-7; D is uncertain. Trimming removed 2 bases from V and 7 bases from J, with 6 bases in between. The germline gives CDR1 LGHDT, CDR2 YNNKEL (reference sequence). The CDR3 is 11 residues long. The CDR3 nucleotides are TGTGCCAGCAGCCAACTGGGGGAGCAGTACTTC. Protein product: CASSQLGEQYF.

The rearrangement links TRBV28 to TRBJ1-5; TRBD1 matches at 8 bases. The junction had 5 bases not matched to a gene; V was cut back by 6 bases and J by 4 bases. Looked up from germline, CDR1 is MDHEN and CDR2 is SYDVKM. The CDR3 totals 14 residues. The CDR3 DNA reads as TGTGCCAGCAGACCAGGGGGCAAGAATCAGCCCCAGCATTTT. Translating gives CASRPGGKNQPQHF.

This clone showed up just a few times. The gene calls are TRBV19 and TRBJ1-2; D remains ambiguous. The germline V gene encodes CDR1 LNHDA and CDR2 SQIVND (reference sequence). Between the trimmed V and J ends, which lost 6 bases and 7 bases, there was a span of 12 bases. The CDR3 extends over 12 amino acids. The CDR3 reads CASSLGVGGYTF. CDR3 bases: TGTGCCAGTAGCCTTGGGGTAGGTGGCTACACCTTC.

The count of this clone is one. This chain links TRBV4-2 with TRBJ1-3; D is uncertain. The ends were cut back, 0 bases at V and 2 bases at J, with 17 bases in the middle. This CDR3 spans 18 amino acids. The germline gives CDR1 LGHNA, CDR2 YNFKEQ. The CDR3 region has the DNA TGTGCCAGCAGCCAAGATGTGTGGAAGGGCCAGGCTGGAAACACCATATATTTT. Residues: CASSQDVWKGQAGNTIYF.

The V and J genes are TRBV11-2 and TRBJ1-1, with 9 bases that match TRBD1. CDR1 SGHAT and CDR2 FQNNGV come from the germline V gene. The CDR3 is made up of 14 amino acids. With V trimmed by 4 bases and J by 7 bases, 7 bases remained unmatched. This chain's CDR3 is CASSSNRGPSEAFF. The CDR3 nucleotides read TGTGCCAGCAGCTCCAACAGGGGGCCGAGTGAAGCTTTCTTT.

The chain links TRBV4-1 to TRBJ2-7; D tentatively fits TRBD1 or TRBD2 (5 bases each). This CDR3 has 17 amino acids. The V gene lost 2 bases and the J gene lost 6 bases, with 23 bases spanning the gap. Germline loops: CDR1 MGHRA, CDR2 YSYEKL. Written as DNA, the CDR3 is TGCGCCAGCAGCCAATGGGGGAGTTCGGGGACCTTCGGCGAGCAGTACTTC. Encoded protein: CASSQWGSSGTFGEQYF.

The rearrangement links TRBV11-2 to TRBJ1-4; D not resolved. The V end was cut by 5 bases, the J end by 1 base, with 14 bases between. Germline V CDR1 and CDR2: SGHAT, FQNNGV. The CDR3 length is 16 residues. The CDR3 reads CASSPGPSGTNEKLFF. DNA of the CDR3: TGTGCCAGCAGCCCCGGACCATCTGGAACTAATGAAAAACTGTTTTTT.

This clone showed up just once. The CDR3 nucleotides read TGCGCCAGCAGCTTGGCCGCGGGGGGTTACTACAATGAGCAGTTCTTC. Protein product: CASSLAAGGYYNEQFF. The rearrangement uses TRBV5-1 and TRBJ2-1, with TRBD2 identical over 8 bases. Germline CDR1 is SGHRS and CDR2 is YFSETQ. The CDR3 spans 16 residues. V shed 0 bases and J 3 bases; nucleotides not matched to a gene: 5. Together with reference TRBV5-1 and TRBJ2-1, the CDR3 gives the full variable domain: KAGVTQTPRYLIKTRGQQVTLSCSPISGHRSVSWYQQTPGQGLQFLFEYFSETQRNKGNFPGRFSGRQFSNSRSEMNVSTLELGDSALYLCASSLAAGGYYNEQFFGPGTRLTVL.

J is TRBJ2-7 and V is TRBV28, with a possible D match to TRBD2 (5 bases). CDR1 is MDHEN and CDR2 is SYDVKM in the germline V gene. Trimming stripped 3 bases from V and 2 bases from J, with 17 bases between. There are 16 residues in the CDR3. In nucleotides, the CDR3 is TGTGCCAGCAGTTTTTTGGCCCGGGGATTCCCCTACGAGCAGTACTTC. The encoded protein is CASSFLARGFPYEQYF.

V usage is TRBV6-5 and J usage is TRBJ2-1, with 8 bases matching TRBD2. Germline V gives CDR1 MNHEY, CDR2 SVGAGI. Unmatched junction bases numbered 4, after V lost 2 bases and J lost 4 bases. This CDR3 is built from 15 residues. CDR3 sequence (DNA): TGTGCCAGCAGTTACGGGGGACTAGAATACAATGAGCAGTTCTTC. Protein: CASSYGGLEYNEQFF.

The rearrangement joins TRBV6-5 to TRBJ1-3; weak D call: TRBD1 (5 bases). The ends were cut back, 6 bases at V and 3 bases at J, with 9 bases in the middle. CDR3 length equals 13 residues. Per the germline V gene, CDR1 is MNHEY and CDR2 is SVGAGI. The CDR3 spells CASSSGHGNTIYF. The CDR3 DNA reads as TGTGCCAGCAGCAGTGGACATGGAAACACCATATATTTT.

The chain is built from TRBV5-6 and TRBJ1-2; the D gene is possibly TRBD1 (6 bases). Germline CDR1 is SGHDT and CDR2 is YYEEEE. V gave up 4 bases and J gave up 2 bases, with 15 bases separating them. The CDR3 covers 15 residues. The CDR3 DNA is TGTGCCAGCAGCCAAACCGGACAGCCAAACTATGGCTACACCTTC. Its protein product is CASSQTGQPNYGYTF.

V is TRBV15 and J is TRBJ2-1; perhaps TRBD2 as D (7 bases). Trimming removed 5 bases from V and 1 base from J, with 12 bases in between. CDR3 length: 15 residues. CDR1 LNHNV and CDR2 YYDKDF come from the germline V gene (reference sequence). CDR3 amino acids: CATSAGGASYNEQFF. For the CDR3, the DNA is TGTGCCACCAGCGCTGGGGGGGCTTCCTACAATGAGCAGTTCTTC.

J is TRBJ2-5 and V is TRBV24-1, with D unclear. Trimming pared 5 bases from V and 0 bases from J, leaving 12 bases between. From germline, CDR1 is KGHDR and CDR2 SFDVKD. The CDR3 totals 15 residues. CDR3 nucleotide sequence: TGTGCCACCAGTGGCCGCGGACCTAACCAAGAGACCCAGTACTTC. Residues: CATSGRGPNQETQYF.

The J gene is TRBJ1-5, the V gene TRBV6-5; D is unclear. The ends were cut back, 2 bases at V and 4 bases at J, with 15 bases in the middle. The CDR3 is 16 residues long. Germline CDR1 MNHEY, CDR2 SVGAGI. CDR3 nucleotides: TGTGCCAGCAGTTACCCCTGGGTGGGAGGGAATCAGCCCCAGCATTTT. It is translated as CASSYPWVGGNQPQHF.